Presented here are 7 T cell receptor beta chains from one specimen sequenced in a study of OX40 agonist ivuxolimab in advanced cancers. Clones were sequenced by immunoSEQ multiplex PCR, and TCRdb holds only the in-frame ones, with some missing. The table lists about 58,000 clones, around 83% of them singletons. Sequences were derived from CD4+ or CD8+ T cells sorted from blood, sampled in a trial of the OX40 agonist ivuxolimab. All receptors derive from an adult with an advanced solid tumor such as melanoma, head and neck, liver or kidney cancer.

V and J are TRBV19 and TRBJ1-5; no definite D call. CDR1 is LNHDA, CDR2 SQIVND, per germline (reference sequence). The CDR3 spans 14 residues. Trimming removed 5 bases at V and 7 bases at J, with 15 bases between. The CDR3 reads CASSELVQNQPQHF. In nucleotides, the CDR3 is TGTGCCAGTAGTGAATTGGTTCAAAACCAGCCCCAGCATTTT.

V usage is TRBV15 and J usage is TRBJ2-7, with TRBD1 matching 9 bases. Losses at the gene ends were 2 bases for V and 3 bases for J; bases not matched to a gene: 5. This CDR3 has 15 amino acids. Germline V gives CDR1 LNHNV, CDR2 YYDKDF (reference sequence). In DNA form, the CDR3 reads TGTGCCACCAGCAGACCCGGACAGGGGATCTACGAGCAGTACTTC. Residues: CATSRPGQGIYEQYF.

The J gene is TRBJ2-2, the V gene TRBV25-1; the match to TRBD1 covers 8 bases. Germline CDR1 MGHDK, CDR2 SYGVNS. The CDR3 loop spans 16 amino acids. The V and J ends lost 3 bases and 6 bases, in that order; junction bases with no gene match: 9. CDR3 nucleotide sequence: TGTGCCAGCAGTGAGACCGGACAGGGCCGGCCCGGGGAGCTGTTTTTT. It yields the protein CASSETGQGRPGELFF.

The chain recombines TRBV6-5 with TRBJ1-2; D is perhaps TRBD1 (6 bases). The germline V and J ends were trimmed by 8 bases and 0 bases, with 16 bases remaining between them. This CDR3 is 15 amino acids long. CDR1 is MNHEY and CDR2 is SVGAGI in the germline V gene. CDR3 in DNA: TGTGCCAGCTCTTCCACGGGGGCCGCTAACTATGGCTACACCTTC. Encoded protein: CASSSTGAANYGYTF.

V usage is TRBV7-6 and J usage is TRBJ2-7; D is tentatively TRBD1 or TRBD2 (6 bases each). Looked up from germline, CDR1 is SGHVS and CDR2 is FNYEAQ. V lost 5 bases, J lost 5 bases, and 16 bases lay in between. This CDR3 has 14 amino acids. In DNA, the CDR3 is TGTGCCAGCAGCCCGAGAAAGGGGGGTGACGAGCAGTACTTC. Its translation is CASSPRKGGDEQYF.

The chain is built from TRBV18 and TRBJ2-7, with D possibly being TRBD1 or TRBD2 (5 bases each). The CDR3 consists of 13 residues. Between the trimmed V and J ends, which lost 6 bases and 3 bases, there was a span of 12 bases. From germline, CDR1 is KGHSH and CDR2 LQKENI. In DNA form, the CDR3 reads TGTGCCAGCTCTCCCGTTGGGGGCTACGAGCAGTACTTC. Amino acids: CASSPVGGYEQYF.

The chain combines TRBV29-1 with TRBJ2-5, with TRBD1 identical over 7 bases. V dropped 8 bases and J dropped 13; count of bases not matched to a gene: 10. CDR3 size: 10 residues. CDR1 and CDR2 (germline): SQVTM, ANQGSEA. The CDR3 spells CSIGDRQRYF. CDR3 nucleotides: TGCAGCATTGGGGACAGACAGCGGTACTTC.